This T cell receptor beta chain was identified in a study of blood T cell repertoires in COVID-19. Across the whole study: Samples of COVID-19 (acute and convalescent) were obtained from the United States, Italy and Spain.

Repertoires were generated with immunoSEQ multiplex PCR, while TCRdb's copy carries only in-frame clones and drops some. The sample lists 350,000 to 500,000 clones, 85% to 90% seen once, with more than 0.7% in the top ten. Patients from Seattle were sampled longitudinally, starting during active infection. The CDR3 runs to 15 residues. CDR1 and CDR2 (germline): KGHSH, LQKENI. V shed 4 bases and J shed 2 bases, with 12 bases lying between them. Sample: peripheral blood. The source is a man between 18 and 35 years old with COVID-19, enrolled during active disease. The rearrangement links TRBV18 to TRBJ1-5; D may be TRBD1 (6 bases). CDR3 DNA sequence: TGTGCCAGCTCACTGCTAGGGGGGGGCAATCAGCCCCAGCATTTT. Its protein product is CASSLLGGGNQPQHF.